This T cell receptor (beta chain) was documented in a study of shared clonotypes between healthy human individuals. As for the study in general: The study enrolled two women and a few men aged 18 to 49. The study, taken as a whole, reports: Between a few donors, naive CD4 clonotypes were shared at a level of approximately 5%.

V lost 1 base and J lost 4, with 7 bases in between. Germline V gene sequence: CDR1 KGHSH, CDR2 LQKENI. The CDR3 totals 13 residues. Donors were Caucasian adults residing in Nashville, Tennessee, USA. Produced via immunoSEQ multiplex PCR; TCRdb's table is partial and in-frame only. This table holds millions of clones, more than 80% found once. On this clone itself: Its target is not known.

The sequence was obtained from a man aged 18-30 years in good health. Some clones in this sample may be carry-over from other donors' samples. The rearrangement uses TRBV18 and TRBJ2-5, with D hard to call. Sequencing input: naive CD4+ T cells from PBMCs. Regarding subset: CD45RA+ positively selected. CDR3 residues: CASSPRRVETQYF. The CDR3 DNA sequence: TGTGCCAGCTCACCACGCCGGGTAGAGACCCAGTACTTC.